The 7 T cell receptor beta chains below were found in one sample sequenced in a study of cytomegalovirus exposure and HLA in healthy donors. PCR used 60 Vbeta primers and 13 Jbeta primers. Profiling relied on immunoSEQ multiplex PCR, and the TCRdb table lists in-frame clones only, not all of them. The profile shows roughly 100,000 clones, less than 80% of them singletons. The sample was PBMCs. All receptors derive from a man in his fifties or sixties in good health and CMV-seronegative.

Regarding this clone: In the same sample, other DNA sequences code for this CDR3. The V call is TRBV6-6, the J call TRBJ1-1, with TRBD1 matching over 8 bases. Germline CDR1 MNHNY, CDR2 SVGAGI (reference sequence). The V segment lost 5 bases and the J segment 6 bases; nucleotides outside the gene matches: 8. CDR3 size: 14 residues. Here the CDR3 DNA reads TGTGCCAGCAGTACCGGGACAGGCAGCCCTGAAGCTTTCTTT. As protein: CASSTGTGSPEAFF.

V is TRBV5-1 and J is TRBJ1-1; the D is unclear. In germline, CDR1 is SGHRS, CDR2 YFSETQ. The CDR3 sequence is 13 residues long. V was trimmed by 2 bases and J by 12 bases, leaving 17 bases between them. For the CDR3, the DNA is TGCGCCAGCAGCTTTGAAGTCCCCTCGAGGACTTTCTTT. Amino acid sequence: CASSFEVPSRTFF.

The chain joins TRBV4-3 to TRBJ1-2, with D possibly matching TRBD1 (5 bases). The CDR3 is made up of 16 amino acids. Germline V lookup: CDR1 LGHNA, CDR2 YSLEER. Trimming took 0 bases from V and 5 from J, leaving 16 bases between them. CDR3 sequence: CASSQDQRASGYGYTF. DNA of the CDR3: TGCGCCAGCAGCCAAGATCAGCGGGCTTCAGGGTATGGCTACACCTTC.

The rearrangement uses TRBV2 and TRBJ2-3; 8 positions match TRBD1. The germline V gene encodes CDR1 SNHLY and CDR2 FYNNEI. The CDR3 consists of 16 residues. Losses at the gene ends were 6 bases for V and 4 bases for J; bases not matched to a gene: 12. For the CDR3, the DNA is TGTGCCAGCAGCTCAGTCCCGGGACAGGTAGCAGATACGCAGTATTTT. This sequence encodes CASSSVPGQVADTQYF.

This clone was recorded only once. The V and J genes are TRBV10-1 and TRBJ1-6; a weak D match, TRBD1 (6 bases). The CDR3 covers 13 residues. The germline CDR1 and CDR2 sequences are WNHNN and SYGVQD (reference sequence). V lost 11 bases and J 8 bases, leaving 16 bases between the germline ends. The CDR3 here is CAAKGPGDSPLHF. In nucleotides, the CDR3 is TGCGCCGCCAAGGGCCCAGGGGATTCACCCCTCCACTTT.

This clone was detected a few times. The chain links TRBV18 to TRBJ2-5; a weak D match, TRBD1 (6 bases). Between the trimmed V and J ends, which lost 3 bases and 4 bases, there was a span of 21 bases. The CDR3 consists of 17 residues. Per germline, CDR1 KGHSH and CDR2 LQKENI. This CDR3 is CASSPTTGQGYRETQYF. Here the CDR3 DNA reads TGTGCCAGCTCACCGACGACCGGTCAGGGGTATCGAGAGACCCAGTACTTC.

The rearrangement joins TRBV5-8 to TRBJ1-2; 7 positions match TRBD1. Trimming at V came to 0 bases and at J to 2 bases, leaving 1 base not matched to a gene. CDR1 is SGHTS, CDR2 YDEGEE, per germline. This CDR3 region has 14 residues. CDR3 nucleotides: TGTGCCAGCAGCTTGGTGGACAGGAACTATGGCTACACCTTC. It specifies CASSLVDRNYGYTF.